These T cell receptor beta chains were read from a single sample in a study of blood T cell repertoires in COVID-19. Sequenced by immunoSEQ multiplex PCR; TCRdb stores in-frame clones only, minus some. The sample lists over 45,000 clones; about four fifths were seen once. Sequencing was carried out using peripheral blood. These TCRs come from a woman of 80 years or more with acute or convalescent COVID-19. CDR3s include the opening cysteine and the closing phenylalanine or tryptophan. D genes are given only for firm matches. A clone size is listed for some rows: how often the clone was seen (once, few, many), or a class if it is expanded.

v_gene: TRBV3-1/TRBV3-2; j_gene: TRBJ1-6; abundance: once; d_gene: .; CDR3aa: CASSQGQIYNSPLHF; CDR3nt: TGTGCCAGCAGCCAAGGACAGATCTATAATTCACCCCTCCACTTT
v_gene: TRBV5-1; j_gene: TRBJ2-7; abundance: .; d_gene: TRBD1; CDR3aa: CASTKDLDRVGEQYF; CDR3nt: TGCGCCAGCACTAAAGACCTAGACAGGGTGGGCGAGCAGTACTTC
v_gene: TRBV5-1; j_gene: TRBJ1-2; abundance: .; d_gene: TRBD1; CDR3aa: CASSYDRDYGYTF; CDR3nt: TGCGCCAGCAGCTATGACAGGGACTATGGCTACACCTTC
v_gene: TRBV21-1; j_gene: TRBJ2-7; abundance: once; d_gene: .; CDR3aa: CASSAGQAEVGRYEQYF; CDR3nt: TGTGCCAGCAGCGCGGGACAGGCGGAGGTCGGGAGGTACGAGCAGTACTTC
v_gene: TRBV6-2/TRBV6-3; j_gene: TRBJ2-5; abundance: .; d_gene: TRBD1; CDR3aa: CASSSRDRGPQETQYF; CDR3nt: TGTGCCAGCAGTTCGCGGGACAGGGGTCCCCAAGAGACCCAGTACTTC
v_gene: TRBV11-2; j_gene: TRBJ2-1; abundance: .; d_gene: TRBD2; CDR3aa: CASSIDSGSLYNEQFF; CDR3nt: TGTGCCAGCAGCATCGATAGCGGGAGTTTGTACAATGAGCAGTTCTTC
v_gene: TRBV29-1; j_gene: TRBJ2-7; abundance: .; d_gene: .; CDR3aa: CSGGDNEQYF; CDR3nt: TGCAGCGGGGGGGACAACGAGCAGTACTTC
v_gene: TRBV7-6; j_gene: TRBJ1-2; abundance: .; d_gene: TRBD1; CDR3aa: CASSLPGQGRANYGYTF; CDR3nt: TGTGCCAGCAGCTTACCAGGACAGGGGCGAGCTAACTATGGCTACACCTTC
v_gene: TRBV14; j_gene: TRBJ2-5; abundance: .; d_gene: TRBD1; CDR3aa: CASRPTGGLGETQYF; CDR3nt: TGTGCCAGCAGACCGACAGGGGGCCTTGGAGAGACCCAGTACTTC
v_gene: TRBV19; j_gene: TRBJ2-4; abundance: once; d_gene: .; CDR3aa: CASRGGVAKNIQYF; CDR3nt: TGTGCCAGTAGAGGCGGGGTAGCCAAAAACATTCAGTACTTC
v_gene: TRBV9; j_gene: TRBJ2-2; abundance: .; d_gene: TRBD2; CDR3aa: CASSVVPSGTSGSFYGELFF; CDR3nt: TGTGCCAGCAGCGTAGTCCCCTCGGGGACTAGCGGGAGTTTTTACGGGGAGCTGTTTTTT
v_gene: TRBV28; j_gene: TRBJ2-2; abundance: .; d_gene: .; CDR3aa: CASSSGVGELFF; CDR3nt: TGTGCCAGCAGTTCCGGGGTTGGGGAGCTGTTTTTT
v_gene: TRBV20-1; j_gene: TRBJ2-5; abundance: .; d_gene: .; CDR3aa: CSASSEETQYF; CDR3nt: TGCAGTGCTAGTAGTGAGGAGACCCAGTACTTC
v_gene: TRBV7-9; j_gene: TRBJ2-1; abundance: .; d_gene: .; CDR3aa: CASSPGFDYNEQFF; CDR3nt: TGTGCCAGCAGCCCAGGTTTCGATTACAATGAGCAGTTCTTC
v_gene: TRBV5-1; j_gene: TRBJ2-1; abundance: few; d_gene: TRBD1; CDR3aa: CASSPQSLTGNEQFF; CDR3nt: TGCGCCAGCAGCCCTCAATCCCTGACAGGGAACGAGCAGTTCTTC
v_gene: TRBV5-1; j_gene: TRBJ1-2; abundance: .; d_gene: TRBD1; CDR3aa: CASSLFRQGNGYTF; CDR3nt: TGCGCCAGCAGCTTGTTCCGACAGGGTAATGGCTACACCTTC
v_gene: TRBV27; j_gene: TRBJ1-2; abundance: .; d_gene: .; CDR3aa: CASSLGRDAVRSGYTF; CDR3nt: TGTGCCAGCAGTTTAGGCAGGGATGCCGTGAGATCCGGCTACACCTTC
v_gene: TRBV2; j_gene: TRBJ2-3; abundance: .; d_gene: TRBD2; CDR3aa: CASSGNSGRRASTQYF; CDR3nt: TGTGCCAGCAGTGGGAACAGCGGGAGAAGAGCTAGTACGCAGTATTTT
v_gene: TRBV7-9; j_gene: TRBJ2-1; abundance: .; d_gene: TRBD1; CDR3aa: CASSLLRGRRDNEQFF; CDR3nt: TGTGCCAGCAGCCTACTCAGGGGGCGCAGGGACAATGAGCAGTTCTTC
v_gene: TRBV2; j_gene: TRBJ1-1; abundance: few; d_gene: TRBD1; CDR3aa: CASQGQGTTEAFF; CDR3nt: TGTGCCAGCCAGGGACAGGGTACCACTGAAGCTTTCTTT
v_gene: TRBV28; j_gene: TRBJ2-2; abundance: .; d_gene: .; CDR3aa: CASSRRTERTGELFF; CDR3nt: TGTGCCAGCAGTAGAAGGACAGAACGGACCGGGGAGCTGTTTTTT
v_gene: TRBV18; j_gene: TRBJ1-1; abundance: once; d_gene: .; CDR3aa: CASSPPRGHTEAFF; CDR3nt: TGTGCCAGCTCACCACCGAGAGGCCACACTGAAGCTTTCTTT
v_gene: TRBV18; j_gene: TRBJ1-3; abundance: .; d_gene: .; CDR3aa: CASTPPGSGNTIYF; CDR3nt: TGTGCCAGCACTCCCCCAGGGTCTGGAAACACCATATATTTT
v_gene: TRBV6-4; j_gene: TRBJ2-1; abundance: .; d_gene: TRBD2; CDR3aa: CASSDRGRLAGGMPDEQFF; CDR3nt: TGTGCCAGCAGTGACAGGGGGCGACTAGCGGGAGGGATGCCGGATGAGCAGTTCTTC
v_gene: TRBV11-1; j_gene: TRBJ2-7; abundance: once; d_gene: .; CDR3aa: CASSPRNGSSYEQYF; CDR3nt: TGTGCCAGCAGCCCCCGAAATGGGAGCTCCTACGAGCAGTACTTC
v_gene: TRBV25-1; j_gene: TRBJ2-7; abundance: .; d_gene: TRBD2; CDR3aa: CASSFGLAGGNEQYF; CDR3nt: TGTGCCAGCAGTTTTGGACTAGCGGGGGGTAATGAGCAGTACTTC
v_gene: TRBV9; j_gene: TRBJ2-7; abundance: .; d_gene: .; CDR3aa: CASSVDQGTYEQYF; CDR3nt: TGTGCCAGCAGCGTAGATCAGGGAACCTACGAGCAGTACTTC
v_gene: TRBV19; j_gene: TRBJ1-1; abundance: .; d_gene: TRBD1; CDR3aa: CASSSRQGEAFF; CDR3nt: TGTGCCAGTAGTTCGCGACAGGGGGAAGCTTTCTTT
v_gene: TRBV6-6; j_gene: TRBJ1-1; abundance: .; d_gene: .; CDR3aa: CASSYLGSTEAFF; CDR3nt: TGTGCCAGCAGTTACTTGGGGAGTACTGAAGCTTTCTTT
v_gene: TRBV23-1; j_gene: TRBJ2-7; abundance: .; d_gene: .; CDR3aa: CASSQKAHGPSYEQYF; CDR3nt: TGCGCCAGCAGTCAAAAGGCCCATGGGCCCTCCTACGAGCAGTACTTC
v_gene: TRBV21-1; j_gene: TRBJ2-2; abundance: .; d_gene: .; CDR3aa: CASSIGEGGTGELFF; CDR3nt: TGTGCCAGCAGCATAGGGGAGGGTGGCACCGGGGAGCTGTTTTTT
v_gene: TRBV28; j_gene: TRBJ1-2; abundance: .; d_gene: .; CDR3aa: CASSPTTTGYGYTF; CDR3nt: TGTGCCAGCAGTCCTACGACCACGGGCTATGGCTACACCTTC
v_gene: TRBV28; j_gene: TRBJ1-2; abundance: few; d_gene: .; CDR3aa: CASIARGGWGYGYTF; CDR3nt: TGTGCCAGCATCGCGCGGGGGGGCTGGGGGTATGGCTACACCTTC
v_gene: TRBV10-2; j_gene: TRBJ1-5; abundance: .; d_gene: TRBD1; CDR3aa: CASRPGQVQQPQHF; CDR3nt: TGCGCCAGCAGACCGGGACAGGTACAACAGCCCCAGCATTTT
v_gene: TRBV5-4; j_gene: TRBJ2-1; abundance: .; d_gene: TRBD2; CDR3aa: CASSPGASGGDEQFF; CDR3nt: TGTGCCAGCAGCCCAGGGGCTAGCGGGGGGGATGAGCAGTTCTTC
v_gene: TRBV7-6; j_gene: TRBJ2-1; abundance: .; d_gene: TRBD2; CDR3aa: CASSSSRGGVGEQFF; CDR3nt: TGTGCCAGCAGCTCGAGCCGGGGGGGCGTGGGTGAGCAGTTCTTC
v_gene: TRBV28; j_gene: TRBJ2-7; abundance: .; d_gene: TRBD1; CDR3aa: CASTSNGQGLYFPYEQYF; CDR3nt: TGTGCCAGCACCTCAAACGGACAGGGTCTCTATTTTCCCTACGAGCAGTACTTC
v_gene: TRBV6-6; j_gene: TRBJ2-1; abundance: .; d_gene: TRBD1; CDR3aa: CASSLRAADRGNEQFF; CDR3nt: TGTGCCAGCAGTCTACGGGCGGCCGACAGGGGTAATGAGCAGTTCTTC
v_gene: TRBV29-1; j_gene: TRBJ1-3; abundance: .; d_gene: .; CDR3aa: CSALRTGNTIYF; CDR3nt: TGCAGCGCCCTGAGGACTGGAAACACCATATATTTT
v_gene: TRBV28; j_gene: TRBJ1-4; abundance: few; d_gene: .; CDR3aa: CASSVHQGNEKLFF; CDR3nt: TGTGCCAGCAGTGTGCACCAGGGAAATGAAAAACTGTTTTTT
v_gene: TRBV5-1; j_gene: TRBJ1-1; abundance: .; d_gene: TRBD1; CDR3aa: CASSLIGTVNTEAFF; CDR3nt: TGCGCCAGCAGCTTGATCGGGACAGTGAACACTGAAGCTTTCTTT
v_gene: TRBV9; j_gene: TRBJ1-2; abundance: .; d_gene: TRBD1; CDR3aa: CASSVGQGLYYGYTF; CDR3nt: TGTGCCAGCAGCGTAGGACAGGGCCTTTACTATGGCTACACCTTC
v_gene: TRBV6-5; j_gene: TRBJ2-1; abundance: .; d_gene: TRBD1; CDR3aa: CASSYQGQGFYNEQFF; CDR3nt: TGTGCCAGCAGTTATCAAGGACAGGGTTTCTACAATGAGCAGTTCTTC